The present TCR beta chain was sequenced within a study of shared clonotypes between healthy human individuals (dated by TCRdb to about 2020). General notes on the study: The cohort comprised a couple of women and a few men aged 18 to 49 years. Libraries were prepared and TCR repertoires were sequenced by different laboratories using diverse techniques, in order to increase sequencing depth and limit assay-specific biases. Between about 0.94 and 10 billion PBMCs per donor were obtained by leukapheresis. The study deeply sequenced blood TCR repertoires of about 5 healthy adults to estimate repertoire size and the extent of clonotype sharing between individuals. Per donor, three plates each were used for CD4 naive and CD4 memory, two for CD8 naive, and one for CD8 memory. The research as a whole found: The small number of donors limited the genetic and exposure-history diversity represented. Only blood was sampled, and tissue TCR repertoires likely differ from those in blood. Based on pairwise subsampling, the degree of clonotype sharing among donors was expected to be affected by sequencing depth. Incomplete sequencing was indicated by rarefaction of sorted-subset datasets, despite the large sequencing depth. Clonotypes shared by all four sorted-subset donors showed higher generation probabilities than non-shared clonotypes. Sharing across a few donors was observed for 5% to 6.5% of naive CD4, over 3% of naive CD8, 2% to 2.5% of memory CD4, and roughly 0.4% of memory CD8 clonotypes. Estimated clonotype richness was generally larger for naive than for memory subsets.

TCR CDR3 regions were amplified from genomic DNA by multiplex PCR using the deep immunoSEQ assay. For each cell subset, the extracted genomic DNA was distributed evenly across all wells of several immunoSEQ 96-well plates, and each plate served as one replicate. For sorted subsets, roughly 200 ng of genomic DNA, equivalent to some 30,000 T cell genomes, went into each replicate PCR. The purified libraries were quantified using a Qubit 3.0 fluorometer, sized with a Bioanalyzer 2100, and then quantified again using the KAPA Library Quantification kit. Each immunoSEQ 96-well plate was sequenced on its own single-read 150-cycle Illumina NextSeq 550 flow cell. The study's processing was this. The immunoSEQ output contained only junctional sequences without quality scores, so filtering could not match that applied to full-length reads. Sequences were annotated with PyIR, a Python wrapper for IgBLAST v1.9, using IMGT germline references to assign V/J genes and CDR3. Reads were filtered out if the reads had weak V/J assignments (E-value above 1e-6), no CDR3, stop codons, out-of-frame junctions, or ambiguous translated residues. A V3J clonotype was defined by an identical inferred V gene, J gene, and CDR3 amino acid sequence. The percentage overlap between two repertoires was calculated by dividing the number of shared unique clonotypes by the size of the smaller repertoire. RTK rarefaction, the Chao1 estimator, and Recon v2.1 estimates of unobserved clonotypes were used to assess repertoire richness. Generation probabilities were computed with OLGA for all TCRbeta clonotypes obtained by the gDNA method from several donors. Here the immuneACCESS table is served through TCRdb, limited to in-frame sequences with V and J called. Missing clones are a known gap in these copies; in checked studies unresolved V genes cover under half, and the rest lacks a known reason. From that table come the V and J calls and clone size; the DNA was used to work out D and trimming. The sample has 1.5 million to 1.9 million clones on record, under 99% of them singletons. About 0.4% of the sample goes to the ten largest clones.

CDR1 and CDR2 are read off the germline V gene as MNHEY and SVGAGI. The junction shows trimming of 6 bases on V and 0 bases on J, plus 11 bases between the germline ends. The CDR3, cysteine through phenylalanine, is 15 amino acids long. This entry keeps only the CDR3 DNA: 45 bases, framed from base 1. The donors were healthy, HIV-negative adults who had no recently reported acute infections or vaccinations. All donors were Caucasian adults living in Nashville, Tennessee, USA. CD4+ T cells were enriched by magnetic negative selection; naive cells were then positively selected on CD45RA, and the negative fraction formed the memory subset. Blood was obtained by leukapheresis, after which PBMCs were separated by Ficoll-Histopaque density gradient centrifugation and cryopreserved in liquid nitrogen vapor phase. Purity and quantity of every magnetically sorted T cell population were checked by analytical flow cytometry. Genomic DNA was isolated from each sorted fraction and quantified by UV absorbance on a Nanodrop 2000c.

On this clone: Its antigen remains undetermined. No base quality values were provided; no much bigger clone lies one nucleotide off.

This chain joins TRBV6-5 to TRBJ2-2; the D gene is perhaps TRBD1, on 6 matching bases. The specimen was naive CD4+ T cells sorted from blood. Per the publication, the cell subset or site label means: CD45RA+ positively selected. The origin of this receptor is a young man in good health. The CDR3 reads CASRRTDANTGELFF. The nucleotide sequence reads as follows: TGTGCCAGCAGGCGGACAGACGCGAACACCGGGGAGCTGTTTTTT.